One and the same sample provided the 23 T cell receptor beta chains below, sequenced in a study of CD8 T cells in ankylosing spondylitis. Findings of the study overall: Ankylosing spondylitis blood seemed to carry a telltale TCR beta motif made of several highly homologous variants.

These receptors' targets are unknown. TCRdb ran MiXCR on the 5' RACE reads and lists one entry per CDR3 protein. The data contain approximately 400,000 distinct CDR3 sequences, approximately 17% of them singletons. Sequenced material: blood, either unsorted or a sorted T cell fraction (not recorded which). The receptors were gathered from a male donor with ankylosing spondylitis.

This rearrangement joins TRBV10-3 to TRBJ1-2; 7 bases align to TRBD1. Germline values: CDR1 ENHRY, CDR2 SYGVKD. The length of the CDR3 is 12 residues. J gave up 8 bases and V 10 bases, and 10 bases lay outside the gene matches. CDR3 sequence: CATQATGNGYTF. The DNA of the CDR3 is TGTGCCACACAGGCGACAGGGAACGGCTACACCTTC.

The CDR3 loop is CASSLTGGAYEQYF. Here the CDR3 DNA reads TGCGCCAGCAGCTTGACAGGGGGCGCCTACGAGCAGTACTTC. The J gene is TRBJ2-7, the V gene TRBV5-1; the match to TRBD1 covers 9 bases. With V trimmed by 1 base and J by 2 bases, 1 base remained unmatched. CDR3 length: 14 amino acids. From germline, CDR1 is SGHRS and CDR2 YFSETQ.

This clonotype was seen a few times. V gene TRBV7-9 combines with J gene TRBJ2-3; perhaps TRBD2 as D (5 bases). Trimming stripped 6 bases from V and 0 bases from J, with 13 bases between. Germline V gives CDR1 SEHNR, CDR2 FQNEAQ (reference sequence). This CDR3 spans 15 amino acids. CDR3 DNA sequence: TGTGCCAGCAGTTTTAGCGTGGGCAGCACAGATACGCAGTATTTT. It yields the protein CASSFSVGSTDTQYF.

This clonotype was observed a handful of times. The genes are TRBV5-1 and TRBJ1-1, with 12 bases lining up with TRBD1. The ends lost 3 bases at V and 4 bases at J; junction bases unmatched: 10. In germline, CDR1 is SGHRS, CDR2 YFSETQ. The CDR3 is 17 amino acids. The CDR3 loop is CASSSGQGALGGTEAFF. As DNA, the CDR3 is TGCGCCAGCAGCTCGGGACAGGGGGCCCTAGGTGGCACTGAAGCTTTCTTT.

Regarding this clonotype: At one boundary the junction diverges from the germline segment, which might be a read error. This chain uses TRBV12-3 or TRBV12-4 with TRBJ2-2, with TRBD2 matching over 10 bases. The CDR3 loop spans 15 amino acids. Here the CDR3 reads CASSSGGASTGELVF. CDR3 coding DNA: TGTGCCAGCAGTAGCGGGGGGGCGAGTACCGGGGAGCTGGTTTTT.

V and J are TRBV11-2 and TRBJ2-2; 9 bases map to TRBD1. This CDR3 comprises 15 residues. Germline lookup yields CDR1 SGHAT and CDR2 FQNNGV. The ends lost 8 bases at V and 2 bases at J; junction bases unmatched: 6. The CDR3 DNA follows: TGTGCCAGCTTGGGGACAGGGATCAACACCGGGGAGCTGTTTTTT. Protein sequence: CASLGTGINTGELFF.

This clonotype was recorded at least ten times. This sequence joins TRBV12-3 or TRBV12-4 and TRBJ2-1, with 13 bases identical to TRBD2. The CDR3 sequence is 17 residues long. The V gene end was trimmed by 7 bases and the J gene end by 2 bases; junction bases not matched to a gene: 8. CDR3 sequence: CASTPGTSGVPYNEQFF. CDR3 nucleotide sequence: TGTGCCAGCACCCCAGGGACTAGCGGGGTCCCCTACAATGAGCAGTTCTTC.

The DNA of the CDR3 is TGCGCCAGCAGCTTAGGGGTAGGTAATGAAGCTTTCTTT. Its translation: CASSLGVGNEAFF. The chain employs TRBV5-1 and TRBJ1-1, with D possibly matching TRBD1 (5 bases). Trimming took 2 bases from V and 7 from J, leaving 12 bases between them. CDR3 length equals 13 residues. In germline, CDR1 is SGHRS, CDR2 YFSETQ. The full variable domain, its missing parts supplied by reference TRBV5-1 and TRBJ1-1, is KAGVTQTPRYLIKTRGQQVTLSCSPISGHRSVSWYQQTPGQGLQFLFEYFSETQRNKGNFPGRFSGRQFSNSRSEMNVSTLELGDSALYLCASSLGVGNEAFFGQGTRLTVV.

This clonotype occurred a few times. This chain joins TRBV28 and TRBJ1-1; D call uncertain. The CDR3 length is 14 residues. Germline CDR1 is MDHEN and CDR2 is SYDVKM. The ends were cut back, 7 bases at V and 3 bases at J, with 15 bases in the middle. The CDR3 here is CASTLTESYTEAFF. The CDR3 nucleotides are TGTGCCAGCACTCTAACTGAGTCGTACACTGAAGCTTTCTTT.

This clonotype was observed a handful of times. This chain links TRBV7-2 with TRBJ1-2, with TRBD1 identical over 7 bases. The CDR3 length is 11 residues. The germline V gene has CDR1 SGHTA and CDR2 FQGNSA. J was trimmed by 14 bases and V by 6 bases; bases with no gene match: 9. The CDR3 DNA follows: TGTGCCAGCAGATGTCTGGACAGGAGGACCTTC. It specifies CASRCLDRRTF.

The genes are TRBV20-1 and TRBJ2-7, with TRBD2 matching over 10 bases. V shed 3 bases and J 3 bases; nucleotides not matched to a gene: 8. This CDR3 contains 15 residues. In germline, CDR1 is DFQATT, CDR2 SNEGSKA (reference sequence). For the CDR3, the DNA is TGCAGTGCTAGCCTGCTCCTAGCGGGAGACTACGAGCAGTACTTC. Protein sequence: CSASLLLAGDYEQYF.

This sequence joins TRBV28 and TRBJ1-1, with D hard to call. V was cut by 3 bases and J by 5 bases, with 13 bases left in between. The CDR3 runs 14 residues. The germline CDR1 and CDR2 sequences are MDHEN and SYDVKM. In nucleotides, the CDR3 is TGTGCCAGCAGTTTTCAAGCAGGCAGGACTGAAGCTTTCTTT. This encodes CASSFQAGRTEAFF.

The table lists this clonotype with a few counts. J is TRBJ2-7 and V is TRBV12-3 or TRBV12-4; TRBD1 aligns across 11 bases. The junction had 7 bases not matched to a gene; V was cut back by 6 bases and J by 6 bases. CDR3 length equals 14 residues. CDR3 in amino acids: CASSRSGTGGEQYF. CDR3 coding DNA: TGTGCCAGCAGCCGCTCCGGGACAGGGGGCGAGCAGTACTTC.

The chain joins TRBV5-1 to TRBJ1-1; possibly TRBD1 for D (5 bases). Germline-derived CDR1 and CDR2 are SGHRS and YFSETQ. V dropped 1 base and J dropped 7 bases, with 14 bases sitting between them. The CDR3 runs to 14 residues. CDR3 in DNA: TGCGCCAGCAGCTTGACTCCAGGGTCGGATGAAGCTTTCTTT. Amino acids: CASSLTPGSDEAFF.

This chain uses TRBV30 with TRBJ2-7, with TRBD1 identical over 7 bases. J was trimmed by 4 bases and V by 2 bases; bases with no gene match: 8. This CDR3 has 14 amino acids. Per the germline V gene, CDR1 is GTSNPN and CDR2 is SVGIG (reference sequence). The CDR3 DNA is TGTGCCTGGAGTCCTCGACAGGGACGGTACGAGCAGTACTTC. Amino acid sequence: CAWSPRQGRYEQYF.

The rearrangement uses TRBV20-1 and TRBJ2-1; D is perhaps TRBD2 (5 bases). Germline loops: CDR1 DFQATT, CDR2 SNEGSKA (reference sequence). V lost 0 bases and J 8 bases, leaving 11 bases between the germline ends. This CDR3 has 13 amino acids. Here the CDR3 DNA reads TGCAGTGCTAGAGATCTGGCTAGCCATGAGCAGTTCTTC. Its protein is CSARDLASHEQFF.

The table lists this clonotype with a few counts. The J gene is TRBJ1-1, the V gene TRBV6-2 or TRBV6-3; D is ambiguous. Germline V gene data show CDR1 as MNHEY and CDR2 as SVGEGT. This CDR3 spans 12 amino acids. Trimming shortened V by 6 bases and J by 2 bases, and 7 bases separated the two germline ends. The CDR3 loop is CASSWVNTEAFF. CDR3 in DNA: TGTGCCAGCAGCTGGGTAAACACTGAAGCTTTCTTT.

This chain joins TRBV15 and TRBJ1-1, with 9 bases aligning to TRBD1. Germline CDR1 and CDR2: LNHNV and YYDKDF (reference sequence). This CDR3 has 16 amino acids. With 4 bases clipped from V and 0 bases from J, the junction kept 6 bases outside the gene matches. The CDR3 DNA follows: TGTGCCACCAGCATAGTCTGGGACAGGGTGAACACTGAAGCTTTCTTT. Its translation: CATSIVWDRVNTEAFF.

The chain joins TRBV6-6 to TRBJ1-2, with D possibly matching TRBD1 (6 bases). The CDR3 extends over 13 amino acids. Looked up from germline, CDR1 is MNHNY and CDR2 is SVGAGI (reference sequence). V dropped 7 bases and J dropped 8 bases, with 17 bases sitting between them. CDR3 in amino acids: CASTSSGAGGYTF. The CDR3 DNA sequence: TGTGCCAGCACCTCTTCGGGGGCCGGAGGCTACACCTTC.

In nucleotides, the CDR3 is TGTGCCAGCAGCTCCCCGTCAGGTTCCAATTATGGCTACACCTTC. It yields the protein CASSSPSGSNYGYTF. The V call is TRBV9, the J call TRBJ1-2; no clear D. CDR3 length equals 15 residues. The V gene lost 4 bases and the J gene lost 5 bases, with 18 bases spanning the gap. Germline V gene sequence: CDR1 SGDLS, CDR2 YYNGEE.

This clonotype was detected a few times. This chain uses TRBV7-3 with TRBJ2-2; weak D call: TRBD2 (5 bases). Germline V gives CDR1 SGHTA, CDR2 FQGTGA. The V end lost 5 bases, the J end lost 7 bases, and 14 bases lay between the germline ends. The CDR3 has 14 residues. CDR3 nucleotide sequence: TGTGCCAGCAGCCAAGACTATTACGGCGGGGAGCTGTTTTTT. It encodes CASSQDYYGGELFF.

The chain couples TRBV9 to TRBJ2-1, with 14 positions matching TRBD2. The CDR3 length is 16 residues. With V trimmed by 3 bases and J by 3 bases, 2 bases remained unmatched. Germline values: CDR1 SGDLS, CDR2 YYNGEE. The CDR3 nucleotides are TGTGCCAGCAGCGCGACTAGCGGGGGGGGCTACAATGAGCAGTTCTTC. It is translated as CASSATSGGGYNEQFF.

A few counts support this clonotype. The rearrangement uses TRBV7-2 and TRBJ1-2; 7 bases fit TRBD1. CDR1 is SGHTA and CDR2 is FQGNSA in the germline V gene. The CDR3 extends over 14 amino acids. V was clipped by 5 bases and J by 7 bases; unmatched bases: 10. This CDR3 reads CASSPRGSSRGYTF. DNA of the CDR3: TGTGCCAGCAGCCCCAGGGGGAGTTCCCGTGGCTACACCTTC.